The 5 T cell receptor beta chains reported below all come from one sample, sequenced in a study of T cells expressing NK-cell markers. TCRdb reprocessed the 5' RACE reads and stores each CDR3 protein as one record, lacking DNA. In total, the table holds 200,000 to 300,000 distinct CDR3 sequences. Sequenced input: blood T cells: a sorted CD56 or NKG2C T cell subset, CD4+ or CD8+ T cells, or bulk PBMC T cells (not recorded which). These receptors all stem from a young man in good health.

The chain employs TRBV10-3 and TRBJ2-2. The CDR3 totals 15 residues. CDR1 and CDR2 from the germline V gene are ENHRY and SYGVKD. CDR3 in amino acids: CAISAEAPNTGELFF.

The CDR3 sequence is CASSLATGSEAFF. The V call is TRBV12-3 or TRBV12-4, the J call TRBJ1-1. The CDR3 contains 13 residues.

V and J are TRBV19 and TRBJ1-5. The CDR3 loop spans 12 amino acids. The V gene's germline CDR1 is LNHDA and CDR2 SQIVND (reference sequence). CDR3: CASGDSNQPQHF.

V gene TRBV7-8 combines with J gene TRBJ2-5. CDR1 is SGHVS and CDR2 is FQNEAQ in the germline V gene. This CDR3 has 13 residues. CDR3: CASSLHFQETQYF.

V gene TRBV12-3 or TRBV12-4 combines with J gene TRBJ2-3; without DNA, the TCRdb call of TRBD2 cannot be checked. There are 15 residues in the CDR3. This CDR3 reads CASSLAQASRDTQYF.